A selection of T cell receptor beta chains follows, all from one sample in a study of regulatory T cells in long-lasting Graves disease. TCRdb processed the multiplex PCR reads anew with MiXCR; each CDR3 protein has one entry. The sample has roughly 360,000 distinct CDR3 sequences, about an eighth seen once. These data were also filed under a second study, of T cells in Graves' hyperthyroidism and ophthalmopathy.

The sample here was peripheral blood mononuclear cells (PBMCs), taken at new diagnosis, from a patient treated with antithyroid drugs. The receptor source for this set is a woman aged 18-29 years with Graves disease. The CDR3 runs from the conserved cysteine through the conserved F or W. A D gene is named only where the DNA matches it firmly. Size is stated for part of the rows, as once, few or many counts, or as a class when the clone is expanded.

clone size: many
CDR3 length: 15
V gene: TRBV14
D gene: NA
J gene: TRBJ2-3
CDR3 protein: CASSQGFRPTDTQYF
CDR3 DNA: TGTGCCAGCAGCCAAGGGTTCCGGCCCACAGATACGCAGTATTTT

clone size: many
CDR3 length: 14
V gene: TRBV11-1
D gene: NA
J gene: TRBJ2-3
CDR3 protein: CASSLEGRSDTQYF
CDR3 DNA: TGTGCCAGCAGCTTAGAGGGACGGTCAGATACGCAGTATTTT

clone size: many
CDR3 length: 13
V gene: TRBV12-3/TRBV12-4
D gene: NA
J gene: TRBJ2-1
CDR3 protein: CASSPTLANEQFF
CDR3 DNA: TGTGCCAGCAGTCCAACTTTGGCCAATGAGCAGTTCTTC

clone size: many
CDR3 length: 17
V gene: TRBV7-9
D gene: NA
J gene: TRBJ2-6
CDR3 protein: CASSLSGIGSGANVLTF
CDR3 DNA: TGTGCCAGCAGCTTATCGGGGATTGGGTCTGGGGCCAACGTCCTGACTTTC

clone size: NA
CDR3 length: 13
V gene: TRBV29-1
D gene: NA
J gene: TRBJ2-2
CDR3 protein: CSVDGGFTGELFF
CDR3 DNA: TGCAGCGTTGACGGTGGGTTCACCGGGGAGCTGTTTTTT

clone size: many
CDR3 length: 12
V gene: TRBV29-1
D gene: NA
J gene: TRBJ2-3
CDR3 protein: CSVERQADTQYF
CDR3 DNA: TGCAGCGTTGAACGACAGGCGGATACGCAGTATTTT

clone size: few
CDR3 length: 15
V gene: TRBV20-1
D gene: TRBD2
J gene: TRBJ2-2
CDR3 protein: CSARLAGKNTGELFF
CDR3 DNA: TGCAGTGCCAGACTAGCGGGAAAGAACACCGGGGAGCTGTTTTTT

clone size: many
CDR3 length: 13
V gene: TRBV30
D gene: TRBD1
J gene: TRBJ2-2
CDR3 protein: CASDRSNTGELFF
CDR3 DNA: TGTGCCTCGGACAGGTCGAACACCGGGGAGCTGTTTTTT

clone size: many
CDR3 length: 14
V gene: TRBV6-2/TRBV6-3
D gene: TRBD2
J gene: TRBJ2-4
CDR3 protein: CASRDLAGERSRYF
CDR3 DNA: TGTGCCAGCAGGGACCTAGCGGGGGAGCGTTCACGGTACTTC

clone size: many
CDR3 length: 18
V gene: TRBV7-3
D gene: NA
J gene: TRBJ1-1
CDR3 protein: CASRYAVKATSLLTEAFF
CDR3 DNA: TGTGCCAGCAGATACGCAGTTAAGGCGACTTCTTTGTTGACTGAAGCTTTCTTT

clone size: many
CDR3 length: 17
V gene: TRBV20-1
D gene: TRBD1
J gene: TRBJ2-7
CDR3 protein: CSAPPPGGSFEGYEQYF
CDR3 DNA: TGCAGTGCCCCCCCCCCAGGGGGCTCCTTTGAGGGCTACGAGCAGTACTTC

clone size: few
CDR3 length: 16
V gene: TRBV7-2
D gene: TRBD2
J gene: TRBJ2-1
CDR3 protein: CASSHPPGLAGGEQFF
CDR3 DNA: TGTGCCAGCAGCCACCCCCCGGGACTAGCGGGAGGTGAGCAGTTCTTC

clone size: NA
CDR3 length: 16
V gene: TRBV7-9
D gene: TRBD1
J gene: TRBJ1-4
CDR3 protein: CASSQNPGQDNEKLFF
CDR3 DNA: TGTGCCAGCAGCCAAAATCCGGGACAGGACAATGAAAAACTGTTTTTT

clone size: many
CDR3 length: 19
V gene: TRBV25-1
D gene: TRBD1
J gene: TRBJ2-3
CDR3 protein: CASSESGQGEFAGTDTQYF
CDR3 DNA: TGTGCCAGCAGTGAGAGTGGGCAGGGGGAATTTGCGGGCACAGATACGCAGTATTTT

clone size: many
CDR3 length: 13
V gene: TRBV7-8
D gene: NA
J gene: TRBJ1-1
CDR3 protein: CASSGLGRAEAFF
CDR3 DNA: TGTGCCAGCAGCGGACTTGGGCGGGCTGAAGCTTTCTTT

clone size: many
CDR3 length: 14
V gene: TRBV20-1
D gene: TRBD1
J gene: TRBJ2-5
CDR3 protein: CSAVRTGGRETQYF
CDR3 DNA: TGCAGTGCTGTGAGAACAGGGGGCAGGGAGACCCAGTACTTC

clone size: many
CDR3 length: 13
V gene: TRBV7-9
D gene: NA
J gene: TRBJ1-2
CDR3 protein: CASSRSPNFGYTF
CDR3 DNA: TGTGCCAGCAGCCGAAGTCCGAACTTTGGCTACACCTTC

clone size: many
CDR3 length: 13
V gene: TRBV29-1
D gene: NA
J gene: TRBJ2-7
CDR3 protein: CSADLSRGGEQYF
CDR3 DNA: TGCAGCGCCGACCTGTCGAGGGGCGGCGAGCAGTACTTC

clone size: NA
CDR3 length: 16
V gene: TRBV27
D gene: NA
J gene: TRBJ1-2
CDR3 protein: CASSVRPIKSNYGYTF
CDR3 DNA: TGTGCCAGCAGCGTGAGGCCAATAAAATCTAACTATGGCTACACCTTC

clone size: many
CDR3 length: 13
V gene: TRBV28
D gene: TRBD1
J gene: TRBJ2-5
CDR3 protein: CASSSRSRQGKGF
CDR3 DNA: TGTGCCAGCAGTTCCCGCTCCCGACAGGGAAAAGGCTTC

clone size: few
CDR3 length: 13
V gene: TRBV20-1
D gene: NA
J gene: TRBJ1-5
CDR3 protein: CSAGEKGNQPQHF
CDR3 DNA: TGCAGTGCCGGAGAGAAGGGCAATCAGCCCCAGCATTTT

clone size: few
CDR3 length: 16
V gene: TRBV29-1
D gene: TRBD2
J gene: TRBJ2-3
CDR3 protein: CSVTTGAGPGTDTQYF
CDR3 DNA: TGCAGCGTCACTACCGGAGCGGGACCCGGCACAGATACGCAGTATTTT

clone size: NA
CDR3 length: 16
V gene: TRBV15
D gene: NA
J gene: TRBJ2-2
CDR3 protein: CATSRLGTPNTGELFF
CDR3 DNA: TGTGCCACCAGCAGATTAGGGACACCCAACACCGGGGAGCTGTTTTTT

clone size: few
CDR3 length: 11
V gene: TRBV20-1
D gene: NA
J gene: TRBJ1-3
CDR3 protein: CSASTQRMRYF
CDR3 DNA: TGCAGTGCTAGTACACAGCGTATGCGATATTTT